These 13 T cell receptor beta chains originate from one sample sequenced in a study of T cells after yellow fever vaccination. TCRdb independently ran MiXCR on the 5' RACE reads; one entry per CDR3 protein. The sample shows under 700,000 distinct CDR3 sequences, about a sixth of them seen only once. The sequencing used PBMCs, collected roughly 5 days after the first yellow fever vaccination. These receptors were obtained from a man in his late teens or twenties who received the YFV17D yellow fever vaccine.

The chain employs TRBV12-3 or TRBV12-4 and TRBJ1-1; D is perhaps TRBD1 (6 bases). The CDR3 has 15 residues. V shed 6 bases and J shed 3 bases, with 17 bases lying between them. The CDR3 nucleotides are TGTGCCAGCAGCCCCCGGGACAATAGGGACACTGAAGCTTTCTTT. Amino acid sequence: CASSPRDNRDTEAFF.

The rearrangement joins TRBV2 to TRBJ1-5, with 9 bases identical to TRBD1. Germline V gene lookup returns CDR1 SNHLY and CDR2 FYNNEI. J was trimmed by 6 bases and V by 7 bases; bases with no gene match: 1. CDR3 size: 12 residues. The CDR3 reads CASKTGGQPQHF. DNA of the CDR3: TGTGCCAGCAAGACAGGGGGTCAGCCCCAGCATTTT.

This chain joins TRBV5-1 and TRBJ2-5, with D perhaps TRBD2 (6 bases). The V end lost 2 bases, the J end lost 5 bases, and 13 bases lay between the germline ends. CDR1 is SGHRS and CDR2 is YFSETQ in the germline V gene. This CDR3 has 14 residues. CDR3 in DNA: TGCGCCAGCAGCTTTGCGACGGAGGGCGAGACCCAGTACTTC. Residues: CASSFATEGETQYF.

This clonotype has a handful of counts. The V call is TRBV7-2, the J call TRBJ2-5; D remains unclear. Germline V lookup: CDR1 SGHTA, CDR2 FQGNSA. V lost 5 bases and J 7 bases, leaving 17 bases between the germline ends. The CDR3 has 14 amino acids. CDR3 amino acids: CASSPRTDRGTQYF. The CDR3 DNA follows: TGTGCCAGCAGCCCCCGTACGGACCGTGGGACCCAGTACTTC.

The genes are TRBV7-2 and TRBJ2-3; D is perhaps TRBD2 (7 bases). Trimming left V 8 bases short and J 2 bases short, with 17 bases between. The CDR3 is 15 residues long. CDR1 and CDR2 (germline): SGHTA, FQGNSA. CDR3 region: CASGGASRVTDTQYF. Written as DNA, the CDR3 is TGTGCCAGCGGGGGGGCGTCCCGAGTCACAGATACGCAGTATTTT.

The V gene is TRBV7-2, the J gene TRBJ1-6; no clear D. With 1 base removed from V and 10 bases from J, the gap between germline ends came to 11 bases. The CDR3 sequence is 14 residues long. Germline V CDR1 and CDR2: SGHTA, FQGNSA. The CDR3 region has the DNA TGTGCCAGCAGCTTAGTGGCACACCGATCACCCCTCCACTTT. Amino acid sequence: CASSLVAHRSPLHF.

This clonotype was seen only a few times. The V call is TRBV7-2, the J call TRBJ1-6; TRBD1 might be the D (5 bases). There are 14 residues in the CDR3. Trimming left V 4 bases short and J 5 bases short, with 9 bases between. Germline V gene data show CDR1 as SGHTA and CDR2 as FQGNSA. CDR3 sequence reads: CASSYDRNNSPLHF. In DNA, the CDR3 is TGTGCCAGCAGCTACGACAGAAATAATTCACCCCTCCACTTT.

This clonotype has more than one count but fewer than ten. The chain links TRBV28 to TRBJ2-7; the D is unclear. The CDR3 has 11 residues. V was trimmed by 6 bases and J by 3 bases, leaving 6 bases between them. Germline assignment: CDR1 MDHEN and CDR2 SYDVKM. The CDR3 region has the DNA TGTGCCAGCAGACAGAACTACGAGCAGTACTTC. Its protein is CASRQNYEQYF.

The chain couples TRBV12-3 or TRBV12-4 to TRBJ1-4; 7 bases agree with TRBD1. The V and J ends lost 5 bases and 7 bases, in that order; junction bases with no gene match: 7. This CDR3 is 14 amino acids long. The CDR3 DNA reads TGTGCCAGCAGTCTACAGGGGATCGGTGAAAAACTGTTTTTT. Amino acids: CASSLQGIGEKLFF.

This clonotype was seen ten or more times. The chain has TRBV29-1 and TRBJ1-2; D unclear. CDR1 is SQVTM, CDR2 ANQGSEA, per germline. Trimming removed 5 bases from V and 0 bases from J, with 13 bases in between. There are 14 residues in the CDR3. The CDR3 nucleotides are TGCAGCGTTTTCCCATCCAAGGCTAACTATGGCTACACCTTC. Encoded protein: CSVFPSKANYGYTF.

The sample holds a few counts of this clonotype. This chain connects TRBV7-2 to TRBJ2-3; D unresolved. The CDR3 loop spans 14 amino acids. V was cut by 5 bases and J by 1 base, with 10 bases left in between. CDR1 SGHTA and CDR2 FQGNSA come from the germline V gene. In DNA form, the CDR3 reads TGTGCCAGCAGCCTAAGCATCCGCACAGATACGCAGTATTTT. As protein: CASSLSIRTDTQYF. The variable domain in full, with the rest retrieved from reference TRBV7-2 and TRBJ2-3, is GAGVSQSPSNKVTEKGKDVELRCDPISGHTALYWYRQSLGQGLEFLIYFQGNSAPDKSGLPSDRFSAERTGGSVSTLTIQRTQQEDSAVYLCASSLSIRTDTQYFGPGTRLTVL.

The chain uses TRBV5-1 and TRBJ2-1, with 13 bases matching TRBD2. V shed 2 bases, J shed 9 bases, and the junction held 8 bases outside the gene matches. The CDR3 contains 16 residues. The V gene's germline CDR1 is SGHRS and CDR2 YFSETQ. The CDR3 spells CASSFQLAGGVPEQFF. In DNA, the CDR3 is TGCGCCAGCAGCTTCCAACTAGCGGGGGGGGTGCCTGAGCAGTTCTTC.

This clonotype was counted only a few times. The J gene is TRBJ2-5, the V gene TRBV5-1; 11 bases fit TRBD1. The J segment lost 0 bases and the V segment lost 4 bases, leaving 14 bases of the junction unmatched. This CDR3 is built from 19 residues. Germline loops: CDR1 SGHRS, CDR2 YFSETQ. The DNA for the CDR3 is TGCGCCAGCAGCCCCCGGGACAGGGGGATCCTTTGGTACCAAGAGACCCAGTACTTC. Translated: CASSPRDRGILWYQETQYF. The whole variable domain, filled in from reference TRBV5-1 and TRBJ2-5, reads KAGVTQTPRYLIKTRGQQVTLSCSPISGHRSVSWYQQTPGQGLQFLFEYFSETQRNKGNFPGRFSGRQFSNSRSEMNVSTLELGDSALYLCASSPRDRGILWYQETQYFGPGTRLLVL.